The sample holds many counts of the clone carrying this TCR beta chain. The data were obtained in a study of T-cell memory formation after mild COVID-19. Looking at the study overall: Clusters were largely donor specific.

TCRdb re-called the 5' RACE reads with MiXCR, one entry per CDR3 protein. The sample records approximately 300,000 distinct CDR3 sequences, about 16% being singletons. The CDR3 length is 13 residues. Germline loops: CDR1 SGHNT, CDR2 YENEEA. Trimming stripped 5 bases from V and 7 bases from J, with 12 bases between. Sequences were obtained from PBMCs or a T cell subset sorted from them (not recorded which). This sequence joins TRBV11-3 and TRBJ2-1; D is ambiguous. This sequence originates from a man aged 18-30 years who had mild COVID-19 (a few samples of this study predate the infection). Cell type and time point are not known. DNA of the CDR3: TGTGCCAGCAGCCCCTCCGGGTGGAATGAGCAGTTCTTC. This gives the protein CASSPSGWNEQFF.